Listed below are T cell receptor beta chains from one sample, sequenced in a study of shared clonotypes between healthy human individuals. Repertoires were generated with immunoSEQ multiplex PCR, while TCRdb's copy carries only in-frame clones and drops some. The repertoire includes roughly 2.5 million clones, roughly nine tenths of them detected once, and about 0.13% sits in the top ten. Sequencing was done on a sample of naive CD4+ T cells sorted from blood. Receptor source: a man aged 18 to 29 in good health. The CDR3 runs from the conserved cysteine through the conserved F or W. The D gene is left open where the match is weak. Where a row states a size, it is once, few, many or the class of an expanded clone; other rows omit it.

v_call: TRBV5-4; j_call: TRBJ2-5; d_call: NA; clone_size: NA; cdr3_aa: CASSRPLPQDQETQYF; cdr3_nt: TGTGCCAGCAGCAGACCTTTACCCCAAGACCAAGAGACCCAGTACTTC
v_call: TRBV5-1; j_call: TRBJ1-5; d_call: NA; clone_size: NA; cdr3_aa: CASSLEGVEPQHF; cdr3_nt: TGCGCCAGCAGCTTGGAGGGAGTGGAGCCCCAGCATTTT
v_call: TRBV6-6; j_call: TRBJ1-1; d_call: NA; clone_size: NA; cdr3_aa: CASSRRGDTEAFF; cdr3_nt: TGTGCCAGCAGTCGCCGGGGGGACACTGAAGCTTTCTTT
v_call: TRBV5-1; j_call: TRBJ2-7; d_call: NA; clone_size: once; cdr3_aa: CASSTSGETYEQYF; cdr3_nt: TGCGCCAGCAGTACCTCGGGAGAAACCTACGAGCAGTACTTC
v_call: TRBV2; j_call: TRBJ1-4; d_call: NA; clone_size: NA; cdr3_aa: CASNQWGANEKLFF; cdr3_nt: TGTGCCAGCAATCAGTGGGGGGCTAATGAAAAACTGTTTTTT
v_call: TRBV7-2; j_call: TRBJ2-3; d_call: NA; clone_size: NA; cdr3_aa: CASSLGQFTDTQYF; cdr3_nt: TGTGCCAGCAGCTTAGGACAGTTCACAGATACGCAGTATTTT
v_call: TRBV11-2; j_call: TRBJ2-7; d_call: NA; clone_size: NA; cdr3_aa: CASTLRGSGINEQYF; cdr3_nt: TGTGCCAGCACCCTCAGGGGAAGCGGGATAAACGAGCAGTACTTC
v_call: TRBV13; j_call: TRBJ2-7; d_call: TRBD2; clone_size: NA; cdr3_aa: CASSLWVAGDEQYF; cdr3_nt: TGTGCCAGCAGCTTATGGGTAGCGGGAGACGAGCAGTACTTC
v_call: TRBV10-1; j_call: TRBJ2-3; d_call: TRBD2; clone_size: NA; cdr3_aa: CASSGSSGSGADTQYF; cdr3_nt: TGCGCCAGCAGTGGTTCTAGCGGGAGTGGTGCAGATACGCAGTATTTT
v_call: TRBV5-6; j_call: TRBJ1-1; d_call: NA; clone_size: NA; cdr3_aa: CASSLEYTEAFF; cdr3_nt: TGTGCCAGCAGCTTGGAGTACACTGAAGCTTTCTTT
v_call: TRBV7-2; j_call: TRBJ2-1; d_call: NA; clone_size: NA; cdr3_aa: CASSRGGEQFF; cdr3_nt: TGTGCCAGCAGCCGGGGCGGGGAGCAGTTCTTC
v_call: TRBV6-5; j_call: TRBJ2-3; d_call: TRBD2; clone_size: NA; cdr3_aa: CASSYPGLAGDTQYF; cdr3_nt: TGTGCCAGCAGTTACCCAGGACTAGCGGGAGATACGCAGTATTTT
v_call: TRBV6-6; j_call: TRBJ2-7; d_call: NA; clone_size: NA; cdr3_aa: CASSYSTANPEQYF; cdr3_nt: TGTGCCAGCAGTTACTCGACGGCAAATCCCGAGCAGTACTTC
v_call: TRBV25-1; j_call: TRBJ2-7; d_call: NA; clone_size: NA; cdr3_aa: CAREGDLYEQYF; cdr3_nt: TGTGCCAGGGAAGGGGACCTCTACGAGCAGTACTTC
v_call: TRBV11-2; j_call: TRBJ2-1; d_call: NA; clone_size: NA; cdr3_aa: CASSPTGNEQFF; cdr3_nt: TGTGCCAGCAGCCCGACGGGAAATGAGCAGTTCTTC
v_call: TRBV28; j_call: TRBJ1-1; d_call: TRBD1; clone_size: NA; cdr3_aa: CASSGAGGPLNTEAFF; cdr3_nt: TGTGCCAGCAGCGGAGCAGGGGGCCCACTGAACACTGAAGCTTTCTTT
v_call: TRBV15; j_call: TRBJ2-7; d_call: NA; clone_size: NA; cdr3_aa: CATSRDVQPIYEQYF; cdr3_nt: TGTGCCACCAGCAGAGATGTGCAGCCTATCTACGAGCAGTACTTC
v_call: TRBV19; j_call: TRBJ1-5; d_call: NA; clone_size: NA; cdr3_aa: CASNTGRNQPQHF; cdr3_nt: TGTGCCAGTAATACAGGAAGAAATCAGCCCCAGCATTTT
v_call: TRBV7-9; j_call: TRBJ2-1; d_call: NA; clone_size: NA; cdr3_aa: CASSLGLPNEQFF; cdr3_nt: TGTGCCAGCAGTTTGGGCCTCCCGAATGAGCAGTTCTTC
v_call: TRBV27; j_call: TRBJ2-1; d_call: NA; clone_size: NA; cdr3_aa: CASTPNRVDNEQFF; cdr3_nt: TGTGCCAGCACCCCAAACAGGGTTGACAATGAGCAGTTCTTC
v_call: TRBV18; j_call: TRBJ2-3; d_call: TRBD2; clone_size: once; cdr3_aa: CASSPPGLAGGDTQYF; cdr3_nt: TGTGCCAGCTCACCTCCGGGACTAGCGGGTGGAGATACGCAGTATTTT
v_call: TRBV2; j_call: TRBJ1-2; d_call: NA; clone_size: NA; cdr3_aa: CASRFQGEYGYTF; cdr3_nt: TGTGCCAGCAGATTTCAGGGAGAGTATGGCTACACCTTC
v_call: TRBV19; j_call: TRBJ2-1; d_call: TRBD2; clone_size: once; cdr3_aa: CASSRGGSYNEQFF; cdr3_nt: TGTGCCAGTAGTCGGGGGGGGTCCTACAATGAGCAGTTCTTC